This T cell receptor (beta chain) is from a study of resident and recirculating memory T cells in vitiligo. Study-level information: Genomic DNA was extracted from whole homogenized samples, with no cell sorting. Findings and limits, study-wide: Non-conserved TCRs across sites and patients suggested distinct clones per lesion.

With respect to this clone: No antigen is known for it.

No patient showed confetti depigmentation, a clinical sign of active disease. Sequencing used immunoSEQ multiplex PCR; TCRdb keeps in-frame clones, though not all of them. The sample shows 40,000 to 45,000 clones, about 93% of them seen only once. The CDR3 contains 12 residues. Trimming took 6 bases from V and 6 from J, leaving 10 bases between them. The germline CDR1 and CDR2 sequences are KGHSH and LQKENI. The sequence was collected from a male donor with vitiligo. The chain carries TRBV18 and TRBJ2-3; D is uncertain. Sequencing was carried out using blood. The DNA of the CDR3 is TGTGCCAGCTCTCCCTCGGAGGATACGCAGTATTTT. This gives the protein CASSPSEDTQYF.